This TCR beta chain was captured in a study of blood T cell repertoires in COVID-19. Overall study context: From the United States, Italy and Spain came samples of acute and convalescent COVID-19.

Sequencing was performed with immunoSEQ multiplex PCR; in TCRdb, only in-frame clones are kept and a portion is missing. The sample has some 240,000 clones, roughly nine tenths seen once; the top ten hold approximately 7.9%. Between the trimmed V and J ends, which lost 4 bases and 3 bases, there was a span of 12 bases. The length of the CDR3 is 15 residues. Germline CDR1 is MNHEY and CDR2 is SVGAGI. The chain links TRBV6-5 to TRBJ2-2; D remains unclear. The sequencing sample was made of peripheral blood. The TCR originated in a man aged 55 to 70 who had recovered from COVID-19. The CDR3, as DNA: TGTGCCAGCAGTTCGGGTCGAACCTACACCGGGGAGCTGTTTTTT. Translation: CASSSGRTYTGELFF.